Below, 21 T cell receptor beta chains from the same sample are listed, as sequenced in a study of T cell repertoires in aging, cancer and after chemotherapy (dated by TCRdb to between 2017 and 2020). Instrument on record: Illumina MiSeq. Multiplex touch-down PCR with a mixed TRB-A/B primer pool was used to amplify rearranged TRB sequences covering the V, D and J segments. TCRdb reworked the public reads: Q25 trimming with fastp, MiXCR clone assembly, productive beta chains retained. Identical CDR3 proteins give one entry, which carries the most common genes and DNA. This sample is represented by around 12,000 distinct CDR3 sequences; around 20% of them were singletons. The ten largest clones add up to approximately 5.4% of the sample. Genomic DNA extracted from peripheral blood, rather than sorted cells or RNA, was used as the source for amplification of TCR beta rearrangements. Material for sequencing was blood. The receptors here all came from a human donor in good health.

There are a few counts of this clonotype. CDR3 nucleotide sequence: TGCGCCAGCAGCGCCTCCGGGACTGCCACCGGGGAGCTGTTTTTT. Translated, it gives CASSASGTATGELFF. The chain combines TRBV5-1 with TRBJ2-2; D is possibly TRBD2 (6 bases). The CDR3 is made up of 15 amino acids. The V gene's germline CDR1 is SGHRS and CDR2 YFSETQ. The V end was cut by 4 bases, the J end by 4 bases, with 14 bases between.

This clonotype showed up just a few times. J is TRBJ1-1 and V is TRBV7-9; 7 positions match TRBD1. The V gene end was trimmed by 3 bases and the J gene end by 1 base; junction bases not matched to a gene: 8. This CDR3 comprises 16 residues. CDR1 and CDR2 (germline): SEHNR, FQNEAQ (reference sequence). In DNA form, the CDR3 reads TGTGCCAGCAGCTTGATCCCCGGGACAGAGAACACTGAAGCTTTCTTT. It translates to CASSLIPGTENTEAFF.

The chain joins TRBV5-6 to TRBJ1-1, with 7 bases lining up with TRBD1. Germline CDR1 and CDR2: SGHDT and YYEEEE. The J segment lost 1 base and the V segment lost 4 bases, leaving 7 bases of the junction unmatched. The CDR3 has 15 amino acids. CDR3 sequence reads: CASSNRGRGNTEAFF. Here the CDR3 DNA reads TGTGCCAGCAGCAACAGGGGAAGGGGGAACACTGAAGCTTTCTTT.

The chain uses TRBV3-1 and TRBJ1-2; no definite D call. V was shortened by 1 base and J by 4 bases, with 10 bases between the two germline ends. Per germline, CDR1 LGHDT and CDR2 YNNKEL (reference sequence). The CDR3 runs 14 residues. In nucleotides, the CDR3 is TGTGCCAGCAGCCAAGTAGAACAGCTCTATGGCTACACCTTC. Its translation: CASSQVEQLYGYTF.

This clonotype is medium-sized within its sample. The chain is built from TRBV15 and TRBJ2-3, with unresolved D. CDR1 and CDR2 (germline): LNHNV, YYDKDF (reference sequence). The CDR3 is made up of 12 amino acids. The V end lost 2 bases, the J end lost 0 bases, and 0 bases lay between the germline ends. Written as DNA, the CDR3 is TGTGCCACCAGCAGAAGCACAGATACGCAGTATTTT. This gives the protein CATSRSTDTQYF.

This clonotype was counted ten times or more. V and J are TRBV14 and TRBJ1-2; TRBD1 matches 9 bases. This CDR3 has 15 residues. In germline, CDR1 is SGHDN, CDR2 FVKESK. J lost 4 bases, V lost 3 bases, and 6 bases had no gene match. The CDR3 DNA follows: TGTGCCAGCAGCCAGGACAGGGGCTTCATCTATGGCTACACCTTC. Its protein is CASSQDRGFIYGYTF.

This clonotype has just one count. The genes are TRBV21-1 and TRBJ2-3; TRBD1 is taken as the D call from the table, unchecked against the DNA. TRBV21-1 is given as a pseudogene. This CDR3 region has 16 residues. The CDR3 coding sequence is TGTGCCAGCAGCAAAGTCCGGGACCCCTTCACAGATACGCAGTATTTT. Its protein is CASSKVRDPFTDTQYF.

The CDR3 sequence: CASSPRAATGELFF. The CDR3 DNA reads TGTGCCAGCAGCCCGCGGGCAGCCACCGGGGAGCTGTTTTTT. The chain joins TRBV7-9 to TRBJ2-2; TRBD2 is a possible D gene (5 bases). The CDR3 totals 14 residues. Trimming removed 5 bases from V and 4 bases from J, with 11 bases in between. Germline lookup yields CDR1 SEHNR and CDR2 FQNEAQ (reference sequence).

The CDR3 DNA is TGTGCCAGCAGTTACTCGGAAGGACAGCCCCAGCATTTT. The encoded protein is CASSYSEGQPQHF. This chain uses TRBV6-2 or TRBV6-3 with TRBJ1-5, with D unclear. Germline CDR1 and CDR2: MNHEY and SVGEGT. V dropped 0 bases and J dropped 7 bases, with 7 bases sitting between them. This CDR3 comprises 13 residues.

The J gene is TRBJ2-7, the V gene TRBV24-1; 9 bases line up with TRBD1. The V gene end was trimmed by 0 bases and the J gene end by 1 base; junction bases not matched to a gene: 3. The CDR3 sequence is 16 residues long. CDR1 and CDR2 from the germline V gene are KGHDR and SFDVKD. The CDR3 bases are TGTGCCACCAGTGATTTGCCACAGGGGGCTTCCTACGAGCAGTACTTC. Translation gives CATSDLPQGASYEQYF.

A few counts support this clonotype. The CDR3 is CASRTGMWNQPQHF. DNA for the CDR3: TGTGCCAGTAGGACAGGGATGTGGAATCAGCCCCAGCATTTT. The V gene is TRBV19, the J gene TRBJ1-5; 7 nucleotides line up with TRBD1. V lost 6 bases to trimming and J lost 4 bases; unmatched junction nucleotides: 6. Germline CDR1 and CDR2: LNHDA and SQIVND (reference sequence). This CDR3 contains 14 residues.

The J gene is TRBJ2-7, the V gene TRBV20-1; 12 nucleotides agree with TRBD2. Trimming cost V 0 bases and J 1 base; bases outside gene matches: 13. CDR3 length: 19 amino acids. Germline V CDR1 and CDR2: DFQATT, SNEGSKA (reference sequence). CDR3 in DNA: TGCAGTGCTAGAGATGGGGGTGAACTAGCGGGGGGCCGATCCTACGAGCAGTACTTC. Protein product: CSARDGGELAGGRSYEQYF.

This clonotype has just a few counts. This chain uses TRBV11-3 with TRBJ1-1, with a weak D call TRBD1 (5 bases). Germline V gives CDR1 SGHNT, CDR2 YENEEA. The CDR3 contains 13 residues. The ends were cut back, 4 bases at V and 0 bases at J, with 6 bases in the middle. The CDR3 spells CASSSGVNTEAFF. In nucleotides, the CDR3 is TGTGCCAGCAGCTCGGGGGTGAACACTGAAGCTTTCTTT.

This sequence joins TRBV25-1 and TRBJ2-7; D unresolved. V was pared by 8 bases and J by 2 bases, with 16 bases between. CDR1 MGHDK and CDR2 SYGVNS come from the germline V gene. There are 14 residues in the CDR3. In DNA form, the CDR3 reads TGTGCCAGCTGCTCTCTCGGTCCCCCCTACGAGCAGTACTTC. Amino acids: CASCSLGPPYEQYF.

This clonotype was recorded at least ten times. The chain couples TRBV18 to TRBJ2-7; the D gene is possibly TRBD1 (6 bases). Germline V CDR1 and CDR2: KGHSH, LQKENI. This CDR3 has 15 amino acids. Trimming cost V 6 bases and J 5 bases, with 20 bases left between them. CDR3 nucleotide sequence: TGTGCCAGCTCCCTCGGGTGGAAACAGGGTGACGAGCAGTACTTC. It specifies CASSLGWKQGDEQYF.

This clonotype occurred many times. V usage is TRBV7-2 and J usage is TRBJ2-4; perhaps TRBD1 as D (5 bases). Germline CDR1 reads SGHTA; CDR2 reads FQGNSA. V was trimmed by 1 base and J by 0 bases, leaving 10 bases between them. CDR3 length: 16 amino acids. CDR3 residues: CASSLEAGLAKNIQYF. The CDR3 bases are TGTGCCAGCAGCTTAGAGGCAGGGCTAGCCAAAAACATTCAGTACTTC.

The J gene is TRBJ2-7, the V gene TRBV10-2; 7 bases are shared with TRBD1. The ends lost 5 bases at V and 0 bases at J; junction bases unmatched: 4. The CDR3 spans 14 residues. Germline V gene sequence: CDR1 WSHSY, CDR2 SAAADI. The CDR3 DNA sequence: TGCGCCAGCAGTCAGGGACAGACCTCCTACGAGCAGTACTTC. Protein: CASSQGQTSYEQYF.

In its sample, this clonotype was seen many times. CDR3 nucleotide sequence: TGTGCCAGCAGCTTAACGGGGGGTAGCACAGATACGCAGTATTTT. Protein sequence: CASSLTGGSTDTQYF. The V gene is TRBV11-2, the J gene TRBJ2-3, with TRBD2 matching 7 bases. The CDR3 covers 15 residues. V shed 2 bases, J shed 0 bases, and the junction held 2 bases outside the gene matches. Per germline, CDR1 SGHAT and CDR2 FQNNGV.

The chain couples TRBV20-1 to TRBJ1-1; a possible D gene is TRBD1 (5 bases). The V end was cut by 6 bases, the J end by 3 bases, with 17 bases between. This CDR3 is 14 amino acids long. Germline assignment: CDR1 DFQATT and CDR2 SNEGSKA (reference sequence). CDR3 sequence reads: CSAPVGARDTEAFF. As DNA, the CDR3 is TGCAGTGCCCCGGTTGGGGCCCGGGACACTGAAGCTTTCTTT.

In its sample, this clonotype was seen many times. The chain recombines TRBV6-5 with TRBJ2-5; 8 nucleotides agree with TRBD2. This CDR3 is built from 16 residues. Losses at the gene ends were 2 bases for V and 6 bases for J; bases not matched to a gene: 11. CDR1 MNHEY and CDR2 SVGAGI come from the germline V gene. The CDR3 nucleotides are TGTGCCAGCAGTTACGGCGGGGGGCGCACCTTTAAGACCCAGTACTTC. It is translated as CASSYGGGRTFKTQYF.

This clonotype came up once. V usage is TRBV5-1 and J usage is TRBJ1-1; D uncertain. The CDR3 sequence is 15 residues long. The V gene's germline CDR1 is SGHRS and CDR2 YFSETQ. V was trimmed by 0 bases and J by 8 bases, leaving 17 bases between them. In DNA form, the CDR3 reads TGCGCCAGCAGCTTGGACAGCCGGCCCTTCCTAGAAGCTTTCTTT. This encodes CASSLDSRPFLEAFF.